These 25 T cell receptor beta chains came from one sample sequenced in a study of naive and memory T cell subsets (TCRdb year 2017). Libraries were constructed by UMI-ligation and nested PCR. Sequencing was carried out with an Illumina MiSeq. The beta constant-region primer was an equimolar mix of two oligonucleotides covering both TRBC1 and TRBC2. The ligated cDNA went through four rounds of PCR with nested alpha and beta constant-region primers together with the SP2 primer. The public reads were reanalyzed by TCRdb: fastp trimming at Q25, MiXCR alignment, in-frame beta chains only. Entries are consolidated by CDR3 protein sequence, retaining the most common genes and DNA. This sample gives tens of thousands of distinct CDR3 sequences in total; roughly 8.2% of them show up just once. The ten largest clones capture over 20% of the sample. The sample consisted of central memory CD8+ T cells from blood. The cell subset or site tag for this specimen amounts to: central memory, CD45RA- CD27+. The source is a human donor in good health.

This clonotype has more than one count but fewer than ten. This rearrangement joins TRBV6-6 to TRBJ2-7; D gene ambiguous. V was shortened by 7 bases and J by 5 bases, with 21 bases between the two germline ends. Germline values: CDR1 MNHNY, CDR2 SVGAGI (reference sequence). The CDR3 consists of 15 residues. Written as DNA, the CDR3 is TGTGCCAGCACCAACGAGGCAAACTTAAAAGACGAGCAGTACTTC. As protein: CASTNEANLKDEQYF.

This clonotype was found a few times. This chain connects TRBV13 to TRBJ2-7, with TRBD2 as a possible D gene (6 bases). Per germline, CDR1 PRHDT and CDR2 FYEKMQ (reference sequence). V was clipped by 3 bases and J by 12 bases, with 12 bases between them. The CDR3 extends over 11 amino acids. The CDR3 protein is CASSFGDSPYF. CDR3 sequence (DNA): TGTGCCAGCAGCTTTGGGGACTCGCCGTACTTC.

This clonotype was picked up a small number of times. CDR3 loop: CASSSTGLYEQYF. The CDR3 DNA follows: TGTGCCAGCAGCTCGACAGGCCTCTACGAGCAGTACTTC. This chain connects TRBV5-6 to TRBJ2-7; TRBD1 might be the D (6 bases). The ends were cut back, 3 bases at V and 3 bases at J, with 10 bases in the middle. Per germline, CDR1 SGHDT and CDR2 YYEEEE. The CDR3 is 13 residues long.

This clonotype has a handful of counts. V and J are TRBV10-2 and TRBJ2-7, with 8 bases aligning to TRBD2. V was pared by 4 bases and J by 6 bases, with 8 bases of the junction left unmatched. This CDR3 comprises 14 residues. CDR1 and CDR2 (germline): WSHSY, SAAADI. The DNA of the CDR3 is TGCGCCAGCAGTGTAGTCCGGGAGGGATTCGAGCAGTACTTC. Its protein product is CASSVVREGFEQYF.

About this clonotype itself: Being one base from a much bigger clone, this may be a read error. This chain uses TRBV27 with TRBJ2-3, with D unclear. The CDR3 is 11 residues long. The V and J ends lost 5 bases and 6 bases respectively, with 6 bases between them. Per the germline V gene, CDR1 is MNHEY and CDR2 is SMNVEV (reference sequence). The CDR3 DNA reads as TGTGCCAGCAGTGCATGGGATACGCAGTATTTT. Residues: CASSAWDTQYF.

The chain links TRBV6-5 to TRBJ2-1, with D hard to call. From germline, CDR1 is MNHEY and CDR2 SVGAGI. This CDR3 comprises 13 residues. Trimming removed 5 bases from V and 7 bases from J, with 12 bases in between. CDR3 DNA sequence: TGTGCCAGCAGTACTCGGATAACTAATGAGCAGTTCTTC. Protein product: CASSTRITNEQFF.

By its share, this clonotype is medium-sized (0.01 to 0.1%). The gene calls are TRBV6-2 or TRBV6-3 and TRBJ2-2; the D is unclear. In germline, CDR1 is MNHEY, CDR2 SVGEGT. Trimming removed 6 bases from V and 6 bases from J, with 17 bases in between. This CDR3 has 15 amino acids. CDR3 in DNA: TGTGCCAGCAGCGCGGACCCCGGCGGCGCCGGGGAGCTGTTTTTT. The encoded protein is CASSADPGGAGELFF.

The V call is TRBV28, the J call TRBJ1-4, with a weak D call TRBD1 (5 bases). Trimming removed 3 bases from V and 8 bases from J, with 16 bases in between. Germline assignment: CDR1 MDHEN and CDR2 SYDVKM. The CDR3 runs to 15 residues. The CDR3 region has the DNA TGTGCCAGCAGTTTCTGGGGGGGGGGGGACGAAAAACTGTTTTTT. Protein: CASSFWGGGDEKLFF.

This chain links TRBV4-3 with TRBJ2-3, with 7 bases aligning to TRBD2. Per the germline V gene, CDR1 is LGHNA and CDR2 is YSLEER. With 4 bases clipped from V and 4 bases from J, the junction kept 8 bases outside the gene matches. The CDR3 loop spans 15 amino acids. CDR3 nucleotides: TGCGCCAGCAGCCCGACGGGGGGAGGCGCAGATACGCAGTATTTT. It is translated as CASSPTGGGADTQYF.

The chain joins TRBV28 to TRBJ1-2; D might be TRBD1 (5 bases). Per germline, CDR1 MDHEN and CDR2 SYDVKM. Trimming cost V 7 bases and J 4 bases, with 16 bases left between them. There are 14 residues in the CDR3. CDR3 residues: CASILSPGGYGYTF. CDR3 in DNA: TGTGCCAGCATCCTCTCCCCTGGGGGCTATGGCTACACCTTC.

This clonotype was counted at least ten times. As DNA, the CDR3 is TGCGCCAGCAGCCAAGATTCCTCAGGGGGTGGGAGGAATGAGCAGTTCTTC. This sequence encodes CASSQDSSGGGRNEQFF. The rearrangement uses TRBV4-3 and TRBJ2-1, with D perhaps matching TRBD1 (7 bases). The CDR3 sequence is 17 residues long. With 0 bases removed from V and 7 bases from J, the gap between germline ends came to 19 bases. Germline CDR1 reads LGHNA; CDR2 reads YSLEER.

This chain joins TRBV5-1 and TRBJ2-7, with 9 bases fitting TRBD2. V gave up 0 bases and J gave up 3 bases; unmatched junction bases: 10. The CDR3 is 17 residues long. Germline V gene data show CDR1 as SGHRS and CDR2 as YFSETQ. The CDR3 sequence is CASSLGVSGSQGYEQYF. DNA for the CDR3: TGCGCCAGCAGCTTGGGGGTTAGCGGGAGTCAGGGCTACGAGCAGTACTTC.

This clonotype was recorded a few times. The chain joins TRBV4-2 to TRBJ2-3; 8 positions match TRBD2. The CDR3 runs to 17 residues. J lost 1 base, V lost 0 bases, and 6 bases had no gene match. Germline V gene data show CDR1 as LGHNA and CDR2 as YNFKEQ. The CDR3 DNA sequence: TGTGCCAGCAGCCAAGAACCGGGACTAGGGGGCACAGATACGCAGTATTTT. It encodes CASSQEPGLGGTDTQYF.

The CDR3 DNA follows: TGTGCCTGGAGTTTTGCGGGAAGGATGGTCACTGAAGCTTTCTTT. It is translated as CAWSFAGRMVTEAFF. The gene calls are TRBV30 and TRBJ1-1; D remains unclear. The CDR3 sequence is 15 residues long. The germline V gene encodes CDR1 GTSNPN and CDR2 SVGIG (reference sequence). V was trimmed by 2 bases and J by 4 bases, leaving 17 bases between them.

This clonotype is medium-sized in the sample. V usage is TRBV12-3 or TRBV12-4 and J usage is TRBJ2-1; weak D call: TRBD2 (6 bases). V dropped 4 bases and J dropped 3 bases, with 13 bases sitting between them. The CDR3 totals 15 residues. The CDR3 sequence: CASSSGLQIYNEQFF. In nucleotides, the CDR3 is TGTGCCAGCAGTTCCGGACTACAGATCTACAATGAGCAGTTCTTC.

Here the CDR3 DNA reads TGCAGCGTTGAAGATAACTTCGGGAACTACGAGCAGTACTTC. It codes for CSVEDNFGNYEQYF. The chain has TRBV29-1 and TRBJ2-7; a possible D gene is TRBD2 (5 bases). Germline V gene sequence: CDR1 SQVTM, CDR2 ANQGSEA. V lost 0 bases and J 3 bases, leaving 12 bases between the germline ends. The CDR3 runs to 14 residues.

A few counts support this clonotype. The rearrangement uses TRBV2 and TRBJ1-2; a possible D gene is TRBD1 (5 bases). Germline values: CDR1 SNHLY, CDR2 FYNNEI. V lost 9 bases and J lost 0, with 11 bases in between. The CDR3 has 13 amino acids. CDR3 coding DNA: TGTGCCAGTGACAGACCAGCTAACTATGGCTACACCTTC. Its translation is CASDRPANYGYTF.

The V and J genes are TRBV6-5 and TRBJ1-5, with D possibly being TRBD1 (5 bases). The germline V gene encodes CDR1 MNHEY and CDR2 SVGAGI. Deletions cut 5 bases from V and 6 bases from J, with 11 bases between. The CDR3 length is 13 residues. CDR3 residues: CASSTRDGQPQHF. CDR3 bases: TGTGCCAGCAGTACACGGGACGGTCAGCCCCAGCATTTT.

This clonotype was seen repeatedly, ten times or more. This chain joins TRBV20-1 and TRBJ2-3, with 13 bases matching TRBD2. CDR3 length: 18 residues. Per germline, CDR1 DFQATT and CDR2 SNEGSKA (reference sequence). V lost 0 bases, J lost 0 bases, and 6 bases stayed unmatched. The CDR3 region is CSARDETSGGTSTDTQYF. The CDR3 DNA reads TGCAGTGCTAGAGATGAGACTAGCGGGGGGACTAGCACAGATACGCAGTATTTT.

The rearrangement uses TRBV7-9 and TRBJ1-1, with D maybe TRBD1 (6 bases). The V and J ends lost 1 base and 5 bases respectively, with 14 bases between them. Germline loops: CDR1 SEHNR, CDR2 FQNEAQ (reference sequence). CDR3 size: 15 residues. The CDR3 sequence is CASSLDAGAWTEAFF. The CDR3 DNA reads TGTGCCAGCAGCTTAGATGCAGGGGCTTGGACTGAAGCTTTCTTT.

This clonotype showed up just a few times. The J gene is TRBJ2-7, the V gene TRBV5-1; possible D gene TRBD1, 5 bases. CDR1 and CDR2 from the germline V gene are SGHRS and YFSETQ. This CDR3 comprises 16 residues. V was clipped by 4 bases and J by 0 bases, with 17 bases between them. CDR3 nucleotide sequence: TGCGCCAGCAGCCTCACCATTTACAGGACCTCCTACGAGCAGTACTTC. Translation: CASSLTIYRTSYEQYF.

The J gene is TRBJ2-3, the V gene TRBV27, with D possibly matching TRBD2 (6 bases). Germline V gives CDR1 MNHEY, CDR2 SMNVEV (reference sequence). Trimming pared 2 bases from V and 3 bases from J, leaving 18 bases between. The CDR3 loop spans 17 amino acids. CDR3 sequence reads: CASSLPPLGGLTDTQYF. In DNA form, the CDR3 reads TGTGCCAGCAGTTTACCCCCCCTGGGGGGATTGACAGATACGCAGTATTTT.

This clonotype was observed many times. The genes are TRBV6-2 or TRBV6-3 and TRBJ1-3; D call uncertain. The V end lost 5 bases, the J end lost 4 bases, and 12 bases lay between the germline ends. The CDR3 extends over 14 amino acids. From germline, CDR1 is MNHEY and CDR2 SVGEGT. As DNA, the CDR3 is TGTGCCAGCAGTCCACCGACACCGGGAAACACCATATATTTT. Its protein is CASSPPTPGNTIYF.

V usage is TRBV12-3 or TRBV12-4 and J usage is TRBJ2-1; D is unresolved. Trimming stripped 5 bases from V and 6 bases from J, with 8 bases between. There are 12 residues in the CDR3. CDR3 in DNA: TGTGCCAGCAGTGACTTAGCCAATGAGCAGTTCTTC. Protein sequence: CASSDLANEQFF.

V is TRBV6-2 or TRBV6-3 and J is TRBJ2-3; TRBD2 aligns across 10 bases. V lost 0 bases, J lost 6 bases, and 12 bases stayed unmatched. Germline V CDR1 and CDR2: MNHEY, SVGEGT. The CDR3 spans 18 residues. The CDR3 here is CASSYSPASGSERDTQYF. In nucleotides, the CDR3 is TGTGCCAGCAGTTACTCTCCCGCTAGCGGGAGCGAAAGGGATACGCAGTATTTT.